This passage covers 2 T cell receptor beta chains from one sample sequenced in a study of response to subunit inactivated influenza vaccine. TCRdb independently ran MiXCR on the RT-PCR reads; one entry per CDR3 protein. The sample carries 400,000 to 650,000 distinct CDR3 sequences, roughly 7.9% recorded once. Sequenced here: PBMCs from blood, sampled about 24 months after vaccination. The receptors here all came from a man aged 50 to 69 who received an inactivated influenza vaccine.

The rearrangement links TRBV19 to TRBJ1-5; D gene uncertain. Germline V gene lookup returns CDR1 LNHDA and CDR2 SQIVND (reference sequence). Trimming removed 3 bases at V and 1 base at J, with 7 bases between. This CDR3 has 14 residues. The CDR3 nucleotides read TGTGCCAGTAGTATTTCGGGAAGCAATCAGCCCCAGCATTTT. Protein: CASSISGSNQPQHF.

This clonotype was observed many times. This chain joins TRBV20-1 and TRBJ2-5; D is uncertain. Germline V gene sequence: CDR1 DFQATT, CDR2 SNEGSKA (reference sequence). This CDR3 has 13 amino acids. Trimming took 8 bases from V and 1 from J, leaving 14 bases between them. The CDR3 region is CSPEGFSQETQYF. The CDR3, as DNA: TGCAGTCCCGAAGGTTTTTCCCAAGAGACCCAGTACTTC.